This record covers a single T cell receptor (beta chain). The data originate from a study of blood T cell repertoires in COVID-19. Study details: The origin of the acute and convalescent COVID-19 samples was the United States, Italy and Spain. In each case, the material was cDNA or gDNA derived from T cells, B-cell-depleted T cells, or PBMCs.

In the study's own analysis: Researchers report that nucleated cell counts were estimated from reference gene primer amplification. Assay used: immunoSEQ multiplex PCR; TCRdb lists only in-frame clones, some missing. V and J calls and clone size are given by that table; D and trimming were obtained from the DNA. Found here are about 120,000 clones, 70% to 85% of them singletons; the top ten hold around 2.5%. This CDR3 contains 15 residues. V lost 5 bases and J lost 4, with 17 bases in between. The germline V gene encodes CDR1 SGHVS and CDR2 FQNEAQ. The sample was peripheral blood. The TCR sequence derives from a man in his fifties or sixties with acute or convalescent COVID-19. V is TRBV7-8 and J is TRBJ2-5; possible D gene TRBD1, 6 bases. DNA of the CDR3: TGTGCCAGCAGCCTATCTGGGGGCGGGCCAGAGACCCAGTACTTC. Protein: CASSLSGGGPETQYF.